The sequence of this T cell receptor (beta chain) was determined in a study of blood T cell repertoires in COVID-19. In the study's own analysis: Amplification from reference gene primers served as the basis for estimated nucleated cell counts. Profiling relied on immunoSEQ multiplex PCR, and the TCRdb table lists in-frame clones only, not all of them. That table furnishes V, J and clone size, whereas the DNA furnished D and trimming. The data contain about 95,000 clones, about 89% of them singletons. Germline values: CDR1 SQVTM, CDR2 ANQGSEA. The length of the CDR3 is 14 residues. Unmatched junction bases numbered 7, after V lost 3 bases and J lost 5 bases. Patients of the Seattle cohort, enrolled during active infection, were followed longitudinally.

V gene TRBV29-1 combines with J gene TRBJ1-1; TRBD1 matches at 9 bases. The clonotype was recovered from a man in his fifties with COVID-19, enrolled during active disease. The sample was peripheral blood. CDR3 coding DNA: TGCAGCGTTGATTCCCACAGGGGGCGGACTGAAGCTTTCTTT. Amino acids: CSVDSHRGRTEAFF.